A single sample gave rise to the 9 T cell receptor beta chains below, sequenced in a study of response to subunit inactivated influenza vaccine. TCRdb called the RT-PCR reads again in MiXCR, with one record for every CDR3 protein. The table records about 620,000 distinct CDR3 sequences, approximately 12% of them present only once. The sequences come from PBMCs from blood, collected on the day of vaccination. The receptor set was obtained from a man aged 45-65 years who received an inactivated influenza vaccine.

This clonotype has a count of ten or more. The CDR3 reads CASSAGGAEYGYTF. DNA for the CDR3: TGTGCCAGCAGCGCCGGGGGGGCGGAATATGGCTACACCTTC. The chain carries TRBV9 and TRBJ1-2; TRBD1 is a possible D gene (6 bases). Germline V gene lookup returns CDR1 SGDLS and CDR2 YYNGEE. V was pared by 3 bases and J by 5 bases, with 14 bases between. The CDR3 is 14 residues long.

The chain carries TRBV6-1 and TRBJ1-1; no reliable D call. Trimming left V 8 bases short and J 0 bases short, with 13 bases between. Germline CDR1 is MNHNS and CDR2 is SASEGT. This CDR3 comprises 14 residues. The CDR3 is CASFRDFMNTEAFF. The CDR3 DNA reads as TGTGCCAGCTTCCGGGATTTCATGAACACTGAAGCTTTCTTT.

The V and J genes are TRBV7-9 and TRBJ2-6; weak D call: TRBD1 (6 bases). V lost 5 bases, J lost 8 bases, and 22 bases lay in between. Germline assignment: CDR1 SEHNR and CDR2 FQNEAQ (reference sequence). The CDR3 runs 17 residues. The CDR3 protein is CASSIRQVSWGTNVLTF. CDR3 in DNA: TGTGCCAGCAGCATAAGACAGGTTTCTTGGGGTACCAACGTCCTGACTTTC.

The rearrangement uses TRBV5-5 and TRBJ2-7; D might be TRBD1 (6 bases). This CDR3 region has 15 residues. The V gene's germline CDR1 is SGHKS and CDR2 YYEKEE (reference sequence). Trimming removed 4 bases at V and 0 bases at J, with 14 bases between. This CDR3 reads CASSPTGQTSYEQYF. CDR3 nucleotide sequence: TGTGCCAGCAGCCCGACCGGACAGACCTCCTACGAGCAGTACTTC.

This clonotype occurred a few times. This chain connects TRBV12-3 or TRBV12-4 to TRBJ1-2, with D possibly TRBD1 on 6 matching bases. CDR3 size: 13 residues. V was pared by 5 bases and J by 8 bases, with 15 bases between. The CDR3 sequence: CASSILTGFGYTF. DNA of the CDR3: TGTGCCAGCAGTATACTAACAGGGTTCGGCTACACCTTC.

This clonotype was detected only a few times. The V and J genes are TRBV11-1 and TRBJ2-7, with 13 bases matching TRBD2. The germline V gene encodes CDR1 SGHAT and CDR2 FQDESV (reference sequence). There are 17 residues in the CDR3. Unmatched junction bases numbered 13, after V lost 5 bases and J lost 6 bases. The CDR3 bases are TGTGCCAGCAGCGTCACTAGCGGGAGGGCCTCGGTTGGCGAGCAGTACTTC. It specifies CASSVTSGRASVGEQYF.

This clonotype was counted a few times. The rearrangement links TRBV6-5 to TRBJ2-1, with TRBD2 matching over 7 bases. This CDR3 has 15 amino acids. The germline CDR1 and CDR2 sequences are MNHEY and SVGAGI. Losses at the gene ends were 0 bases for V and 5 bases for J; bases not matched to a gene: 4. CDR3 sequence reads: CASSYSRGFDNEQFF. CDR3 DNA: TGTGCCAGCAGTTACTCGCGGGGGTTCGACAATGAGCAGTTCTTC.

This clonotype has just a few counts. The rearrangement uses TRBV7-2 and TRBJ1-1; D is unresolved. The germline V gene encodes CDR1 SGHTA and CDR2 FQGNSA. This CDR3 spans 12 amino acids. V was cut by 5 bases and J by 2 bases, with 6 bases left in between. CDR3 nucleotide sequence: TGTGCCAGCAGCAGACAAAACACTGAAGCTTTCTTT. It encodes CASSRQNTEAFF.

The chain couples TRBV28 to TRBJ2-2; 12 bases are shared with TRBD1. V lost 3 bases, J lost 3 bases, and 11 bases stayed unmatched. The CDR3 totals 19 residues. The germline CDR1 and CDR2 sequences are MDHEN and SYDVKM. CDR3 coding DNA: TGTGCCAGCAGTTTCTGGGACAGGGGGCGATCCGTTGACACCGGGGAGCTGTTTTTT. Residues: CASSFWDRGRSVDTGELFF.